This T cell receptor (beta chain) was recorded in a study of CD8+ T cells in alopecia areata (dated by TCRdb to 2017 to 2018). About the study as a whole: The treated patients, all with moderate-to-severe alopecia areata, were enrolled in an open-label pilot trial of oral tofacitinib given at 5 to 10 mg twice daily. To study T cell clonal expansion in alopecia areata, the researchers applied high-throughput TCRbeta sequencing to both the C3H/HeJ mouse model and human patients. Biopsies were taken from tofacitinib-treated patients at baseline and at 4 and 24 weeks of treatment, and a later scalp biopsy was taken in several of the tofacitinib-treated patients. Patients stayed on tofacitinib for 6 to 18 months and then had 6 months of follow-up off drug so that delayed response and recurrence could be assessed. Amplification of TCRbeta CDR3 regions was done by immunoSEQ multiplex PCR using 35 Vbeta forward primers and 13 Jbeta reverse primers. Clonality in the scalp was compared among normal scalp (n=4), patchy alopecia areata scalp (n=8), and alopecia totalis/universalis scalp (n=8). In humans, TCRbeta sequencing was performed on scalp tissue and on sorted CD4+ and CD8+ peripheral blood T cells from healthy controls and from patients with patchy or totalis/universalis alopecia areata. Disease severity in treated patients was measured with the SALT score, which quantifies the percentage of affected scalp surface area. RNA came from the PAXgene miRNA kit for fixed scalp, the miRNeasy kit for PBMCs, and the RNeasy kit for mouse skin. General findings and caveats noted by the study authors: The treated cohort was small, with a single nonresponder, so links between baseline CD8+ expansion and response need larger studies. Shared TCR sequences between patients were less evident than in mice, which may be partly attributable to HLA diversity in the patient population. Unlike mouse skin, where gammadelta T cells dominate, normal human skin contains resident alphabeta T cells that get sequenced too, which complicates analysis of the scalp TCR repertoire. Tofacitinib significantly lowered scalp clonality and the number of expanded CD8+ clones among the top 100 scalp clones. During tofacitinib treatment, many expanded lesional clones remained in scalp and blood, and this persistence may partly explain relapse after treatment is stopped. Compared with normal scalp, lesional scalp, particularly in alopecia totalis/universalis, had higher clonality and more expanded CD8+ clones, which suggests antigenic drive.

The library came from the immunoSEQ multiplex PCR assay. For TCR sequencing, RNA was extracted from every sample and reverse transcribed into cDNA to serve as template. SuperScript III was used to make first-strand cDNA, primed with a 2:1 mix of oligo-dT and random hexamers. A synthetic immune receptor repertoire was used to assess amplification bias, and residual bias was removed computationally. In the source study's methods: Raw reads were preprocessed for error removal, and CDR3 was defined according to IMGT conventions as running from the conserved cysteine to phenylalanine. Clonality was computed by normalizing Shannon entropy by log2 of the number of productive unique TCRs and subtracting the result from 1. CD4 or CD8 identity of scalp clones was inferred by cross-referencing scalp TCRbeta sequences with sorted blood CD4 and CD8 repertoires. TCRdb stores this immuneACCESS table with in-frame sequences only. Part of the clones is absent; in the studies checked, under half of the shortfall reflects unresolved V genes, and no reason is known for the rest. For V, J and clone size, that table is used; D and trimming come from the DNA. The sample table lists 150,000 to 200,000 clones, about 71% of them with a count of one. The ten largest clones add up to more than 0.7% of the sample.

The label giving this sample's time point can be read as: less than five weeks on oral tofacitinib. Explained via the paper, the treatment or condition label denotes: oral pan-JAK inhibitor, 5-10 mg twice daily. Peripheral blood and lesional scalp punch biopsies were obtained from patients with alopecia areata. PBMCs were isolated by density centrifugation and stained for CD3, CD4 and CD8, and CD4+ and CD8+ T cells were sorted on a FACSAria. The CDR3 runs 15 residues from the cysteine to the phenylalanine. The kept DNA is CDR3 alone, 45 bases in frame from the first base. V trim: 5 bases; J trim: 3 bases; unmatched bases: 5. CDR1 and CDR2, looked up from the germline V gene, are SNHLY and FYNNEI. On this clone itself: No cognate antigen has been identified for it. It has no much larger one-base neighbor in the sample; base qualities were not kept.

The receptor comes from a human donor with alopecia areata. The chain is made from TRBV2 and TRBJ2-3, and TRBD1 aligns with 10 junction nucleotides. This sample comprised CD4+ T cells sorted from blood, obtained at week 4, from a patient treated with tofacitinib. The CDR3 protein: CASSQMGQGTDTQYF. The nucleotides are TGTGCCAGCAGTCAAATGGGACAGGGGACAGATACGCAGTATTTT.